The clone carrying this T cell receptor delta chain is categorized as large. Germline CDR1 and CDR2: GEAIGNYY and EKD. This CDR3 region has 16 residues. With 0 bases clipped from V and 0 bases from J, the junction kept 6 bases outside the gene matches. TCRdb made new clone calls on the RT-PCR reads using CATT. The sample lists 1,500 or so delta-chain clones; more than 20% were seen once. The data derive from a study of gamma-delta T cells after stem cell transplantation. Input material: gamma-delta T cells. The V call is TRDV2, the J call TRDJ1; 7 bases agree with TRDD3. The TCR was taken from a human donor. It is not recorded whose cells these are; they may come from a transplant donor. The CDR3 DNA reads as TGTGCCTGTGACACCTTACTGGGGAAGTACACCGATAAACTCATCTTT. Translated, it gives CACDTLLGKYTDKLIF.